The 25 T cell receptor beta chains given below trace back to one sample, sequenced in a study of a mutant IDH1 vaccine in newly diagnosed glioma. The assay was immunoSEQ multiplex PCR, and TCRdb's table has in-frame clones only and misses some. The sample yields tens of thousands of clones, approximately 84% seen once. Their antigens remain unidentified. The time point denotes: week 47, end of study. Vaccination used 300 ug of mutant IDH1 20-mer peptide per dose, with topical imiquimod. Sequenced material: PBMCs, taken from a glioma patient whose treatment included an IDH1 peptide vaccine. The receptors shown here come from a woman in her 30s with glioma. Some clones in this sample may be carry-over from other donors' samples.

This chain joins TRBV4-1 and TRBJ2-7; 11 bases line up with TRBD2. Germline V gene sequence: CDR1 MGHRA, CDR2 YSYEKL. The CDR3 spans 15 residues. V lost 3 bases, J lost 6 bases, and 7 bases stayed unmatched. This CDR3 reads CASSQATSGNSEQYF. The DNA for the CDR3 is TGCGCCAGCAGCCAGGCGACTAGCGGGAACTCCGAGCAGTACTTC.

The V call is TRBV7-9, the J call TRBJ1-2; a possible D gene is TRBD1 (5 bases). There are 14 residues in the CDR3. Germline V gives CDR1 SEHNR, CDR2 FQNEAQ (reference sequence). Between the trimmed V and J ends, which lost 2 bases and 6 bases, there was a span of 13 bases. The CDR3 DNA reads as TGTGCCAGCAGCTTATTAGGAGGGGCCGATGGCTACACCTTC. Protein sequence: CASSLLGGADGYTF.

This chain links TRBV4-1 with TRBJ2-7; the match to TRBD2 covers 9 bases. Germline lookup yields CDR1 MGHRA and CDR2 YSYEKL. CDR3 length: 19 residues. V shed 0 bases and J 4 bases; nucleotides not matched to a gene: 16. The chain's CDR3 is CASSQDGGRPGLASYEQYF. CDR3 nucleotide sequence: TGCGCCAGCAGCCAAGACGGGGGCAGACCGGGACTAGCAAGTTACGAGCAGTACTTC.

The chain combines TRBV5-5 with TRBJ2-7; D remains ambiguous. The V gene's germline CDR1 is SGHKS and CDR2 YYEKEE (reference sequence). Trimming took 4 bases from V and 0 from J, leaving 11 bases between them. The CDR3 is 14 amino acids. The CDR3 DNA reads as TGTGCCAGCAGCACCAGTCTGGGCTCCTACGAGCAGTACTTC. Amino acids: CASSTSLGSYEQYF.

The rearrangement uses TRBV7-9 and TRBJ1-1, with D perhaps TRBD1 (6 bases). CDR3 length: 16 amino acids. CDR1 SEHNR and CDR2 FQNEAQ come from the germline V gene (reference sequence). The ends were cut back, 7 bases at V and 1 base at J, with 19 bases in the middle. The CDR3 reads CASTSPGRGGNTEAFF. Here the CDR3 DNA reads TGTGCCAGCACCTCACCGGGTCGAGGGGGGAACACTGAAGCTTTCTTT.

This rearrangement joins TRBV12-5 to TRBJ1-5; D gene ambiguous. This CDR3 has 14 amino acids. V lost 8 bases, J lost 0 bases, and 11 bases lay in between. The germline V gene encodes CDR1 LGHNT and CDR2 FRNRAP. CDR3 nucleotides: TGTGCTAGTTCCTCGGGATATAGCAATCAGCCCCAGCATTTT. Translation: CASSSGYSNQPQHF. The full variable domain, in which reference TRBV12-5 and TRBJ1-5 provide the parts outside the CDR3, is DARVTQTPRHKVTEMGQEVTMRCQPILGHNTVFWYRQTMMQGLELLAYFRNRAPLDDSGMPKDRFSAEMPDATLATLKIQPSEPRDSAVYFCASSSGYSNQPQHFGDGTRLSIL.

The chain couples TRBV7-8 to TRBJ2-5; TRBD1 or TRBD2 may be the D gene (5 bases each). The ends were cut back, 5 bases at V and 5 bases at J, with 21 bases in the middle. The germline V gene has CDR1 SGHVS and CDR2 FQNEAQ. The CDR3 length is 16 residues. CDR3 loop: CASSPDGASRWETQYF. CDR3 DNA: TGTGCCAGCAGCCCAGATGGGGCTAGCAGGTGGGAGACCCAGTACTTC.

The chain recombines TRBV15 with TRBJ2-7, with D possibly TRBD1 on 5 matching bases. V was pared by 6 bases and J by 2 bases, with 11 bases between. This CDR3 has 13 amino acids. Germline CDR1 is LNHNV and CDR2 is YYDKDF (reference sequence). CDR3 region: CATSPGHTYEQYF. The CDR3 coding sequence is TGTGCCACCAGTCCAGGGCACACCTACGAGCAGTACTTC.

V and J are TRBV29-1 and TRBJ2-4; TRBD1 matches 8 bases. Losses at the gene ends were 8 bases for V and 8 bases for J; bases not matched to a gene: 11. Germline V gives CDR1 SQVTM, CDR2 ANQGSEA. The CDR3 has 13 residues. This chain's CDR3 is CSPLLDRDDIQYF. The DNA for the CDR3 is TGCAGCCCCCTCTTGGACAGGGATGACATTCAGTACTTC.

The CDR3 DNA reads as TGTGCCTGGAGTGTAGGAGGTGTCAATCAGCCCCAGCATTTT. Translating it yields CAWSVGGVNQPQHF. J is TRBJ1-5 and V is TRBV30; no clear D gene. V was trimmed by 0 bases and J by 3 bases, leaving 9 bases between them. This CDR3 region has 14 residues. CDR1 is GTSNPN, CDR2 SVGIG, per germline (reference sequence).

This clone showed up just a few times. This rearrangement joins TRBV7-9 to TRBJ1-1, with 8 bases identical to TRBD1. CDR1 is SEHNR, CDR2 FQNEAQ, per germline (reference sequence). CDR3 length: 12 residues. The ends lost 6 bases at V and 11 bases at J; junction bases unmatched: 8. CDR3 DNA sequence: TGTGCCAGCAGTTATCAGGGGGCCGGCGCTTTCTTT. It is translated as CASSYQGAGAFF.

This clone was observed a few times. The chain links TRBV29-1 to TRBJ1-4; D possibly corresponds to TRBD1 (5 bases). Trimming pared 7 bases from V and 0 bases from J, leaving 9 bases between. This CDR3 region has 13 residues. CDR1 SQVTM and CDR2 ANQGSEA come from the germline V gene. CDR3 loop: CSARTSTNEKLFF. CDR3 nucleotide sequence: TGCAGCGCCCGGACATCAACTAATGAAAAACTGTTTTTT.

J is TRBJ2-1 and V is TRBV5-1, with 14 bases identical to TRBD2. Losses at the gene ends were 2 bases for V and 7 bases for J; bases not matched to a gene: 2. The CDR3 spans 15 residues. CDR1 SGHRS and CDR2 YFSETQ come from the germline V gene. This chain's CDR3 is CASSLGTSGSNEQFF. CDR3 nucleotide sequence: TGCGCCAGCAGCTTAGGGACTAGCGGGAGTAATGAGCAGTTCTTC. The full variable domain, rest sourced from reference TRBV5-1 and TRBJ2-1, is KAGVTQTPRYLIKTRGQQVTLSCSPISGHRSVSWYQQTPGQGLQFLFEYFSETQRNKGNFPGRFSGRQFSNSRSEMNVSTLELGDSALYLCASSLGTSGSNEQFFGPGTRLTVL.

The chain uses TRBV30 and TRBJ2-2; D not resolved. Trimming took 8 bases from V and 15 from J, leaving 22 bases between them. CDR1 GTSNPN and CDR2 SVGIG come from the germline V gene (reference sequence). CDR3 size: 12 residues. CDR3 sequence: CALRTLTGKVFF. The CDR3 DNA sequence: TGTGCCCTGAGGACCCTGACTGGGAAGGTGTTTTTT.

The chain joins TRBV20-1 to TRBJ2-5; TRBD2 aligns across 7 bases. CDR1 and CDR2 (germline): DFQATT, SNEGSKA (reference sequence). This CDR3 is 11 amino acids long. CDR3 residues: CSLLGGETQYF. The CDR3 DNA reads as TGCAGCCTTCTGGGGGGGGAGACCCAGTACTTC.

A single count supports this clone. This chain links TRBV5-1 with TRBJ2-1; 9 nucleotides match TRBD2. The CDR3 spans 14 residues. CDR1 SGHRS and CDR2 YFSETQ come from the germline V gene. V dropped 2 bases and J dropped 7; count of bases not matched to a gene: 4. The CDR3 spells CASSFAGGPNEQFF. For the CDR3, the DNA is TGCGCCAGCAGCTTTGCGGGAGGGCCAAATGAGCAGTTCTTC.

The rearrangement joins TRBV10-2 to TRBJ2-1; D is tentatively TRBD1 or TRBD2 (5 bases each). Per germline, CDR1 WSHSY and CDR2 SAAADI. V shed 8 bases and J shed 5 bases, with 19 bases lying between them. CDR3 length equals 15 residues. The CDR3: CASGPSSRGDNEQFF. CDR3 bases: TGCGCCAGCGGACCGTCCTCGAGAGGGGACAATGAGCAGTTCTTC.

The chain recombines TRBV19 with TRBJ1-1; D remains ambiguous. V dropped 4 bases and J dropped 1 base, with 13 bases sitting between them. CDR3 length: 15 residues. Per the germline V gene, CDR1 is LNHDA and CDR2 is SQIVND (reference sequence). In nucleotides, the CDR3 is TGTGCCAGTAGTACGCCTCGGGGAGGGAACACTGAAGCTTTCTTT. Amino acids: CASSTPRGGNTEAFF.

The rearrangement uses TRBV28 and TRBJ2-2; possible D gene TRBD2, 5 bases. Trimming cost V 2 bases and J 5 bases, with 15 bases left between them. The germline V gene has CDR1 MDHEN and CDR2 SYDVKM. The length of the CDR3 is 16 residues. The CDR3 here is CASSLTRSRGTGELFF. The CDR3 nucleotides read TGTGCCAGCAGTTTAACGCGGTCCCGGGGAACCGGGGAGCTGTTTTTT.

The table lists this clone with a count of one. The rearrangement joins TRBV6-5 to TRBJ1-5; 7 nucleotides agree with TRBD1. The CDR3 length is 16 residues. Germline V gene data show CDR1 as MNHEY and CDR2 as SVGAGI. Trimming at V came to 4 bases and at J to 6 bases, leaving 12 bases not matched to a gene. DNA for the CDR3: TGTGCCAGCAGTTTAGTGACAGGGCTCCGCCCTCAGCCCCAGCATTTT. Protein product: CASSLVTGLRPQPQHF.

The chain combines TRBV12-5 with TRBJ2-6; D may be TRBD1 or TRBD2 (5 bases each). V dropped 4 bases and J dropped 1 base, with 20 bases sitting between them. Germline CDR1 reads LGHNT; CDR2 reads FRNRAP. This CDR3 comprises 19 residues. CDR3 DNA sequence: TGTGCTAGTGGTTCCTCACTAGGCGGTGAGGGGTCTGGGGCCAACGTCCTGACTTTC. This encodes CASGSSLGGEGSGANVLTF.

The chain recombines TRBV19 with TRBJ1-5, with D perhaps matching TRBD1 (5 bases). V dropped 3 bases and J dropped 3 bases, with 12 bases sitting between them. Per the germline V gene, CDR1 is LNHDA and CDR2 is SQIVND (reference sequence). The CDR3 spans 15 residues. CDR3 protein: CASSINGADNQPQHF. CDR3 coding DNA: TGTGCCAGTAGTATTAACGGGGCGGACAATCAGCCCCAGCATTTT.

J is TRBJ2-7 and V is TRBV19; 7 bases align to TRBD1. CDR1 and CDR2 (germline): LNHDA, SQIVND (reference sequence). Trimming at V came to 4 bases and at J to 6 bases, leaving 12 bases not matched to a gene. This CDR3 has 15 residues. CDR3 nucleotides: TGTGCCAGTAGTAACGAGGACAGGCCCCGCCGCGAGCAGTACTTC. It codes for CASSNEDRPRREQYF.

The V call is TRBV2, the J call TRBJ1-1; TRBD1 matches at 8 bases. From germline, CDR1 is SNHLY and CDR2 FYNNEI. With V trimmed by 5 bases and J by 4 bases, 9 bases remained unmatched. The CDR3 length is 15 residues. The CDR3 DNA is TGTGCCAGCAGTTCCCGCAGGGGGCGCGGCACTGAAGCTTTCTTT. This translates into CASSSRRGRGTEAFF.

The V and J genes are TRBV9 and TRBJ2-7, with 8 bases fitting TRBD2. The CDR3 is made up of 15 amino acids. V lost 4 bases and J lost 5; bases outside the gene matches: 11. Germline CDR1 is SGDLS and CDR2 is YYNGEE. The CDR3 DNA reads as TGTGCCAGCAGCCCCCGGCCCAGCGGGAGCGACGAGCAGTACTTC. Amino acids: CASSPRPSGSDEQYF.